The next 19 T cell receptor beta chains were all read from a single sample in a study of blood T cell repertoires in COVID-19. Sequenced by immunoSEQ multiplex PCR; TCRdb stores in-frame clones only, minus some. The profile shows roughly 160,000 clones, approximately 81% of them singletons. The sequencing sample was made of peripheral blood. These receptors were obtained from a man between 40 and 49 years old with acute or convalescent COVID-19.

As DNA, the CDR3 is TGCGCCAGCAGCCAAGGGACAGGACCCTACGAGCAGTACTTC. Its translation is CASSQGTGPYEQYF. V usage is TRBV4-3 and J usage is TRBJ2-7; TRBD1 aligns across 7 bases. CDR1 LGHNA and CDR2 YSLEER come from the germline V gene. The CDR3 runs 14 residues. J was trimmed by 2 bases and V by 1 base; bases with no gene match: 2.

In the case of this clone: The same CDR3 is also encoded by other DNA sequences in this sample. DNA of the CDR3: TGTGCCATCAGTGAGTCGAGACAGGGGGGCGAGCAGTACTTC. Translation gives CAISESRQGGEQYF. This sequence joins TRBV10-3 and TRBJ2-7, with 9 bases aligning to TRBD1. Germline CDR1 is ENHRY and CDR2 is SYGVKD. V shed 0 bases, J shed 6 bases, and the junction held 3 bases outside the gene matches. This CDR3 comprises 14 residues.

The chain is built from TRBV6-5 and TRBJ2-3; TRBD2 matches at 7 bases. V trimming: 8 bases; J trimming: 5 bases; junction bases outside the gene matches: 10. Germline-derived CDR1 and CDR2 are MNHEY and SVGAGI. This CDR3 is built from 14 residues. Here the CDR3 DNA reads TGTGCCAGCCAAGGCCTAGCGGATCGAGATACGCAGTATTTT. Encoded protein: CASQGLADRDTQYF.

The chain joins TRBV11-2 to TRBJ2-2, with 7 bases that match TRBD2. The trim removed 3 bases at V and 4 bases at J, leaving 5 bases unmatched. The CDR3 runs to 15 residues. Germline assignment: CDR1 SGHAT and CDR2 FQNNGV. The CDR3 here is CASSFERGSTGELFF. The CDR3 bases are TGTGCCAGCAGCTTCGAGCGGGGTAGCACCGGGGAGCTGTTTTTT.

The count of this clone is one. V is TRBV3-1 (or the pseudogene TRBV3-2) and J is TRBJ2-2, with 8 bases that match TRBD2. The CDR3 covers 17 residues. CDR1 is LGHDT and CDR2 is YNNKEL in the germline V gene (reference sequence). V was pared by 4 bases and J by 3 bases, with 10 bases of the junction left unmatched. CDR3 loop: CASSRRPGGADTGELFF. In nucleotides, the CDR3 is TGTGCCAGCAGCCGTCGTCCCGGGGGGGCGGACACCGGGGAGCTGTTTTTT.

The chain has TRBV6-5 and TRBJ1-5; 7 bases agree with TRBD1. CDR1 and CDR2 from the germline V gene are MNHEY and SVGAGI. After removal of 9 bases from V and 2 bases from J, the junction contained 10 bases not matched to a gene. The CDR3 has 15 residues. CDR3 nucleotides: TGTGCCAGTATTAACAGGGGAAAGGGCAATCAGCCCCAGCATTTT. Translation gives CASINRGKGNQPQHF.

This clone was seen once. This chain joins TRBV19 and TRBJ1-5; 8 bases align to TRBD1. The CDR3 is 16 amino acids. Germline V lookup: CDR1 LNHDA, CDR2 SQIVND (reference sequence). Unmatched junction bases numbered 10, after V lost 3 bases and J lost 6 bases. CDR3 in amino acids: CASSILGTGRSQPQHF. The CDR3 coding sequence is TGTGCCAGTAGTATTCTGGGGACAGGCAGAAGTCAGCCCCAGCATTTT.

The chain combines TRBV7-2 with TRBJ2-2, with TRBD2 as a possible D gene (5 bases). Trimming removed 1 base at V and 7 bases at J, with 7 bases between. The CDR3 spans 13 residues. Germline V gene sequence: CDR1 SGHTA, CDR2 FQGNSA. CDR3 protein: CASSLDRGGELFF. The CDR3 coding sequence is TGTGCCAGCAGCTTAGATCGGGGCGGGGAGCTGTTTTTT.

V is TRBV25-1 and J is TRBJ2-1, with 9 bases matching TRBD1. The CDR3 has 12 residues. Germline loops: CDR1 MGHDK, CDR2 SYGVNS. V lost 3 bases to trimming and J lost 15 bases; unmatched junction nucleotides: 6. DNA of the CDR3: TGTGCCAGCAGTGACCCCGGGACAGGGACGTTCTTC. It is translated as CASSDPGTGTFF.

The V gene is TRBV5-1, the J gene TRBJ1-4; TRBD1 matches 8 bases. The CDR3 covers 14 residues. In germline, CDR1 is SGHRS, CDR2 YFSETQ. V was pared by 1 base and J by 8 bases, with 4 bases of the junction left unmatched. The CDR3 region has the DNA TGCGCCAGCAGCTTGAGCGGACAGGGAGAAAAACTGTTTTTT. Its translation: CASSLSGQGEKLFF.

The CDR3 loop is CAIRKQGVSYGYTF. The DNA of the CDR3 is TGTGCCATCAGGAAACAGGGAGTTTCCTATGGCTACACCTTC. The rearrangement uses TRBV10-3 and TRBJ1-2; tentative D call: TRBD1 (6 bases). The germline V gene encodes CDR1 ENHRY and CDR2 SYGVKD. Trimming left V 6 bases short and J 4 bases short, with 15 bases between. The CDR3 spans 14 residues.

In its sample, this clone was seen once. The chain combines TRBV3-1 (or the pseudogene TRBV3-2) with TRBJ1-6, with TRBD1 matching 9 bases. Germline-derived CDR1 and CDR2 are LGHDT and YNNKEL (reference sequence). The CDR3 has 14 residues. V lost 4 bases to trimming and J lost 10 bases; unmatched junction nucleotides: 5. CDR3 DNA: TGTGCCAGCAGCCTCACAGGGGGCGGCTCACCCCTCCACTTT. Translation: CASSLTGGGSPLHF.

The chain has TRBV28 and TRBJ2-5; TRBD2 matches at 10 bases. CDR1 is MDHEN and CDR2 is SYDVKM in the germline V gene. CDR3 size: 17 residues. J gave up 2 bases and V 10 bases, and 16 bases lay outside the gene matches. As DNA, the CDR3 is TGTGCCACCGCTAGCGGGGGCCCTAAAATGCTACAAGAGACCCAGTACTTC. This sequence encodes CATASGGPKMLQETQYF.

The chain employs TRBV2 and TRBJ2-3; TRBD2 matches at 9 bases. The CDR3 is 12 amino acids. The V gene's germline CDR1 is SNHLY and CDR2 FYNNEI. V was clipped by 9 bases and J by 3 bases; unmatched bases: 1. CDR3 in amino acids: CASSGGTDTQYF. The CDR3 nucleotides read TGTGCCAGTAGCGGGGGAACAGATACGCAGTATTTT.

The chain is built from TRBV3-1 (or the pseudogene TRBV3-2) and TRBJ1-5; 8 nucleotides line up with TRBD1. The CDR3 extends over 13 amino acids. Trimming removed 4 bases from V and 5 bases from J; junction bases left unmatched: 1. Germline V gene data show CDR1 as LGHDT and CDR2 as YNNKEL (reference sequence). CDR3: CASSPDRDQPQHF. The CDR3, as DNA: TGTGCCAGCAGCCCGGACAGGGATCAGCCCCAGCATTTT.

J is TRBJ2-7 and V is TRBV13; 7 bases agree with TRBD1. J lost 5 bases, V lost 2 bases, and 6 bases had no gene match. The CDR3 length is 14 residues. CDR1 and CDR2 (germline): PRHDT, FYEKMQ (reference sequence). CDR3 nucleotide sequence: TGTGCCAGCAGCTTAAGAGGGGGCTATGACGAGCAGTACTTC. It is translated as CASSLRGGYDEQYF.

The chain combines TRBV30 with TRBJ1-2; 9 bases agree with TRBD1. The trim removed 3 bases at V and 5 bases at J, leaving 4 bases unmatched. Germline-derived CDR1 and CDR2 are GTSNPN and SVGIG (reference sequence). The CDR3 has 13 amino acids. As DNA, the CDR3 is TGTGCCTGGAGACCGGACAGGGGATATGGCTACACCTTC. This encodes CAWRPDRGYGYTF.

This clone was picked up one time. In nucleotides, the CDR3 is TGTGCCAGCAGCCCACGGGGACTCTCATACGAGCAGTACTTC. Translation: CASSPRGLSYEQYF. The chain carries TRBV3-1 (or the pseudogene TRBV3-2) and TRBJ2-7, with D possibly being TRBD2 (6 bases). The germline V gene encodes CDR1 LGHDT and CDR2 YNNKEL (reference sequence). With 4 bases removed from V and 4 bases from J, the gap between germline ends came to 14 bases. CDR3 length: 14 residues.

This clone has only a few counts. The gene calls are TRBV9 and TRBJ2-1, with TRBD2 matching over 10 bases. V lost 0 bases, J lost 7 bases, and 4 bases stayed unmatched. Germline CDR1 SGDLS, CDR2 YYNGEE. This CDR3 spans 15 amino acids. CDR3 bases: TGTGCCAGCAGCGTAGAGAGCGGGGGGGCAAATGAGCAGTTCTTC. Translated, it gives CASSVESGGANEQFF. The whole variable domain, remainder taken from reference TRBV9 and TRBJ2-1, is DSGVTQTPKHLITATGQRVTLRCSPRSGDLSVYWYQQSLDQGLQFLIQYYNGEERAKGNILERFSAQQFPDLHSELNLSSLELGDSALYFCASSVESGGANEQFFGPGTRLTVL.